This note documents a single TCR beta chain sequence. This clone was observed at least ten times. Its binding antigen is unknown. Base qualities were left out, and no much larger clone turns up one base away. Measured from the cysteine to the phenylalanine, the CDR3 is 16 residues long. The read is trimmed to its CDR3 DNA, 48 bases read in frame from base 1. The germline V gene (reference sequence) supplies CDR1 SEHNR and CDR2 FQNEAQ. Trimming at the junction amounts to 5 bases on V and 2 bases on J, and the germline ends lie 17 bases apart. The library was generated by the immunoSEQ multiplex PCR assay. A mixture of 60 forward primers for TCR Vbeta segments and 13 reverse primers for TCR Jbeta segments was used in the multiplex PCR. A multiplex PCR assay on genomic DNA amplified the CDR3 region of rearranged TCR beta genes. Amplified TCR beta libraries were sequenced as 87-base-pair reads on the Illumina HiSeq System. The study's own analysis went as follows. A later analysis counted about 80 million unique TCR beta chains across the 650 to 700 repertoires, and roughly 10 million of these chains were shared by at least two donors. Raw reads were error-corrected and collapsed into unique sequences with a nearest-neighbor algorithm that merged closely related sequences to remove PCR and sequencing errors. Alignment of CDR3 sequences to IMGT reference sequences was used to assign V, D and J gene segments. For a sequence to be retained, a match of at least six nucleotides was required to both a V gene segment and a J gene segment. Rearrangements were called productive when the CDR3 lacked stop codons and stayed in frame with V and J; all others were non-productive. CDR3 was defined by IMGT convention, running from the second conserved V-encoded cysteine to the conserved J-encoded phenylalanine. The earlier analysis of about 590 of the donors excluded sequences that lacked an unambiguous match to a single V gene segment. In an earlier analysis of approximately 500 of the donors, a V segment was called functional when productive rearrangements were above 56.7%, and segregating when the standard deviation between donors exceeded 5%. A statistical classification framework was built to diagnose cytomegalovirus status from the catalog of TCR beta chain sequences. V and J gene assignment, in a later analysis, came from comparing TCR nucleotide sequences with IMGT/GENE-DB human TR gene sequences. Using the TCRdist pipeline, a later analysis assigned CDR3 sequences along with most-parsimonious VDJ recombination scenarios. A later analysis defined each TCR beta chain by its CDR3 amino acid sequence plus V-gene family, and excluded reads lacking a unique V-gene family. As a way to deal with suspected cross-contamination and a sequencing artifact, a later analysis dropped 450 to 600 nucleotide sequences that were highly shared and had low generation probability. For each public chain, a later analysis derived a clonal expansion index from normalized ranks of inferred template counts within each repertoire. In a later analysis, generation probabilities were computed with a VDJ recombination model fitted to out-of-frame rearrangements, and the resulting probabilities were checked against IGoR. In a later analysis, TCR-TCR, TCR-HLA and TCR-CMV co-occurrence was scored with hypergeometric tests, and a repertoire-size bias correction was applied to TCR pairs. To estimate false discovery rates, a later analysis permuted the HLA or CMV assignments 20 times. In a later analysis, co-occurring TCRs were grouped using DBSCAN, with TCRdist sequence similarity added in when clustering inside HLA-allele-positive subsets. Repertoires with fewer than 30,000 or more than 120,000 public chains, plus five repertoires with anomalous nucleotide sharing, were excluded from co-occurrence clustering. The table was pulled from immuneACCESS by TCRdb, which kept in-frame rearrangements only. Such tables lose some clones; where checked, under half of the loss comes from unresolved V genes, and the rest has no known cause. D and trimming were read from the DNA, whereas the V and J calls and clone size are those reported in that table. Here the sample has 100,000 to 150,000 clones; 83% occur a single time. Approximately 20% of the sample is taken by the ten largest.

The data stem from a study of cytomegalovirus exposure and HLA in healthy donors (dated by TCRdb to 2017 to 2019). Some background on the complete study: An earlier analysis of 587 of the donors reported approximately 260 Gb of sequence data and around 110 million unique TCR beta sequences obtained from around 170 million T cells. The study profiled the T cell repertoires of 500 to 800 subjects by immunosequencing and related them to cytomegalovirus serostatus. HLA typing covered class I and class II loci at four-digit resolution. The study aimed to test whether signatures of past pathogen exposure could be identified by cataloging public T cell receptors. A later analysis re-examined previously published TCR beta repertoires from over 500 donors and added high-resolution HLA genotyping to investigate patterns of TCR occurrence. Donor age, sex, ethnicity and CMV serostatus were compiled alongside the repertoire data. Roughly 5 DR-DQ haplotypes were handled as single units for association and clustering, since linkage in the cohort was strong. Roughly 300 gigabases of sequencing data and around 88 million unique TCR sequences made up an early release that covered several hundred HLA-typed donors. Rather than drawing on any new phenotypic data, the later analysis identified candidate immune exposures from TCR beta sequences and the way those sequences occurred across donors. An earlier analysis of around 580 of the donors used high-throughput TCR beta sequencing to judge whether each TCR beta V gene segment behaved as functional or pseudogenic. Among about 370 genotyped donors of the cohort, an average of around 250,000 unique TCR beta nucleotide sequences was sequenced per donor, of which roughly 17% were non-productive. Besides the first cohort of approximately 710 subjects, a separate validation cohort made up of 120 different subjects was used. In a later genetic analysis, genome-wide SNP genotypes for about 65% of the 666 donors were used, and that subset was treated as a discovery cohort. Every discovery cohort repertoire had been produced on one sequencing platform. Of the 350 to 450 genotyped donors, approximately 81% were placed in the genetic ancestry cluster associated with self-reported Caucasian donors. The number of typed donors differed by locus: about 620-630 for A, B, C, DRB1 and DQB1; approximately 520 for DQA1; approximately 600 for DPA1; and 450 to 480 for DPB1. To predict cytomegalovirus infection status, the study brought together high-throughput TCR immunosequencing, statistical association of individual TCRs with disease status, and machine learning.

Here is what the overall study found, with its caveats: In a later analysis, several top co-occurrence clusters were reported to appear linked to parvovirus B19, influenza, CMV and Epstein-Barr virus. In an earlier analysis of a few hundred of the donors, most TCR beta V segments were observed in productive rearrangements about 90% or about 30% of the time, broadly matching IMGT annotations. In a later analysis, over 15,000 TCR beta sequences were associated with specific HLA alleles at a false discovery rate of 0.05. A further reported finding was that TCR beta sequences accurately predicted the HLA-A and HLA-B alleles for most subjects in the first cohort. In this cohort, only TCR beta chains were sequenced, and detectable features were limited by the absence of alpha or paired-chain data. Some IMGT-functional V segments, including TRBV6-2 and TRBV6-3, could not be distinguished by the 87-base-pair reads and were therefore excluded. Roughly uniform sequencing depth across donors was assumed in presence/absence analyses, although this assumption may not hold. HLA typing was unavailable for some donors at each locus, so association tests used only the typed subset. When HLA alleles, especially DR and DQ, strongly co-occurred, TCR associations were difficult to assign to individual alleles. In a later analysis, HLA-associated TCR beta chains showed more clonal expansion and lower generation probabilities than non-associated chains that were equally common. In a later genetic analysis, fewer N-insertions in productive TCRs were reported among donors in an Asian-associated ancestry cluster than the roughly 700-donor mean. The study listed 164 TCR beta chains as associated with cytomegalovirus. Immune exposure information for the cohort was limited to CMV serostatus. Correlated functional status among segregating V segments might reflect linkage disequilibrium, but an unknown experimental factor could not be ruled out. Across donors, most TCR sequences were observed very rarely, whereas some public TCRs were present in many individuals. An association between a missense DCLRE1C variant and V-gene and J-gene trimming of TCR beta chains was found in a later genetic analysis and replicated in an independent cohort. A group of highly shared sequence variants was considered likely to be a technical artifact of the sequencing pipeline. Cytomegalovirus status was reported to be diagnosed by the classifier with high specificity and sensitivity in both the original and validation cohorts. In a later analysis, the rate of TCR association differed among HLA loci, with DRB1 alleles having the most associated TCRs and HLA-C alleles having the fewest. In a later analysis, most CMV-associated TCR beta chains were found to appear HLA-restricted, with HLA associations seemingly driven largely by CMV exposure. It was suggested by the authors that the approach could potentially be generalized to other disease states and immunological phenotypes. Because counts were too low, about 18 rarely observed V segments, including chromosome 9 orphons, were left out of the earlier analysis of approximately 500 of the donors. A few of the identified cytomegalovirus-associated TCR beta chains were confirmed in vitro to be specific for cytomegalovirus antigens.

The cohort consisted of 600 to 700 healthy bone marrow donors. At the time of sampling, all cohort members were nominally healthy, though unrecorded immune exposures were likely present. The donor was CMV seropositive and was included in the group of 289 seropositive cohort members. A peripheral blood sample was provided by each donor, and peripheral blood mononuclear cells were used for TCR beta sequencing. The Qiagen DNeasy Blood Extraction Kit was used to extract genomic DNA from the blood cell samples. The V gene is TRBV7-9 and the J gene is TRBJ2-3; matching of 5 bases hints at TRBD1 as the D gene. This sequence was found in a man aged 18 to 29 in good health and CMV-seropositive. The specimen sequenced was PBMCs. The CDR3 here reads CASSVLTTATTDTQYF. The sequenced DNA: TGTGCCAGCAGCGTACTGACGACAGCCACCACAGATACGCAGTATTTT. With the rest looked up from the reference TRBV7-9 and TRBJ2-3 genes rather than sequenced, the full variable domain is DTGVSQNPRHKITKRGQNVTFRCDPISEHNRLYWYRQTLGQGPEFLTYFQNEAQLEKSRLLSDRFSAERPKGSFSTLEIQRTEQGDSAMYLCASSVLTTATTDTQYFGPGTRLTVL.